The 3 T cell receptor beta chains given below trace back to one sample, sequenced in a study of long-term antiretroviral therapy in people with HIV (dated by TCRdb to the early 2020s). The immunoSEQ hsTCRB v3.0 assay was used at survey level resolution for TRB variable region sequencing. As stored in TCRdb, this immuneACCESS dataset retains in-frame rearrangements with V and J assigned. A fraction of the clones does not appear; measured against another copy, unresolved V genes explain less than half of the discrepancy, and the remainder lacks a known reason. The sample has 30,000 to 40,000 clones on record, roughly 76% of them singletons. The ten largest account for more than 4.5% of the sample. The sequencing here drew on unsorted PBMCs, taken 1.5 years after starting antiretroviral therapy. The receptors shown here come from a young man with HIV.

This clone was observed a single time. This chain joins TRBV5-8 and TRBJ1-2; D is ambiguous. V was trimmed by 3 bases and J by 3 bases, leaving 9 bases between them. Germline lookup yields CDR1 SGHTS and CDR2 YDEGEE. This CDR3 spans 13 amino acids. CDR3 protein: CASSYDKYYGYTF. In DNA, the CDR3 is TGTGCCAGCAGCTATGACAAGTACTATGGCTACACCTTC. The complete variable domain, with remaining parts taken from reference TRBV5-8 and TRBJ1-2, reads EAGVTQSPTHLIKTRGQQATLRCSPISGHTSVYWYQQALGLGLQFLLWYDEGEERNRGNFPPRFSGRQFPNYSSELNVNALELEDSALYLCASSYDKYYGYTFGSGTRLTVV.

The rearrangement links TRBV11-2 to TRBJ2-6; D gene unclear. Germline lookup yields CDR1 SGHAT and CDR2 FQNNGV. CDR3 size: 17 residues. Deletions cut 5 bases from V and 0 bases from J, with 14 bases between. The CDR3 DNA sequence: TGTGCCAGCAGCCCATATACCTGGATCTCTGGGGCCAACGTCCTGACTTTC. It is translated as CASSPYTWISGANVLTF.

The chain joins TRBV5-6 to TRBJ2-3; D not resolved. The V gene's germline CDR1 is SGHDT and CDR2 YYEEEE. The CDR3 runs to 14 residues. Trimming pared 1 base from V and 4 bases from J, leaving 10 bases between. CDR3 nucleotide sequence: TGTGCCAGCAGCTTGCGGACGGCCTCAGATACGCAGTATTTT. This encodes CASSLRTASDTQYF. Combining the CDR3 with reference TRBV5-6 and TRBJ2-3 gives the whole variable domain DAGVTQSPTHLIKTRGQQVTLRCSPKSGHDTVSWYQQALGQGPQFIFQYYEEEERQRGNFPDRFSGHQFPNYSSELNVNALLLGDSALYLCASSLRTASDTQYFGPGTRLTVL.